This entry lists 32 T cell receptor beta chains sequenced from one sample in a study of human T cells and chemical hapten exposure. TCRdb redid the calling of the 5' RACE reads with MiXCR, one entry per CDR3 protein. Of about 81,000 distinct CDR3 sequences in the sample, roughly 7.7% were seen once. Extraction of total RNA was performed on unfractionated whole blood. Receptors originate from a male donor in good health.

This clonotype was seen a few times. The rearrangement uses TRBV2 and TRBJ2-1; 9 bases fit TRBD2. The CDR3 runs 15 residues. J was trimmed by 5 bases and V by 7 bases; bases with no gene match: 9. Germline V gene lookup returns CDR1 SNHLY and CDR2 FYNNEI. The CDR3 sequence is CASIKAGGPDNEQFF. The CDR3, as DNA: TGTGCCAGCATTAAAGCGGGGGGCCCTGACAATGAGCAGTTCTTC.

This clonotype was observed at least ten times. The rearrangement uses TRBV7-9 and TRBJ2-3, with D hard to call. There are 12 residues in the CDR3. Germline V gene lookup returns CDR1 SEHNR and CDR2 FQNEAQ (reference sequence). Trimming cost V 5 bases and J 7 bases, with 10 bases left between them. CDR3 amino acids: CASSPDPNTQYF. The CDR3 nucleotides read TGTGCCAGCAGCCCGGACCCTAATACGCAGTATTTT.

The V and J genes are TRBV5-1 and TRBJ2-5; D unclear. The CDR3 extends over 13 amino acids. V lost 0 bases, J lost 5 bases, and 8 bases lay in between. Germline CDR1 is SGHRS and CDR2 is YFSETQ. DNA for the CDR3: TGCGCCAGCAGCTTGGGACTGGACGAGACCCAGTACTTC. It is translated as CASSLGLDETQYF.

Turning to this clonotype: Since a much larger clone is just one base distant, this may be a read error. The V gene is TRBV7-9, the J gene TRBJ2-1; 7 bases agree with TRBD1. Looked up from germline, CDR1 is SEHNR and CDR2 is FQNEAQ (reference sequence). V was clipped by 4 bases and J by 8 bases; unmatched bases: 17. There are 17 residues in the CDR3. Here the CDR3 DNA reads TGTGCCAGCAGCTCCGGCCACAGGGGAGTGGTATACGATGAGCAGTTCTTC. This translates into CASSSGHRGVVYDEQFF.

This clonotype was counted many times. This chain connects TRBV20-1 to TRBJ2-7; D gene unclear. The V gene's germline CDR1 is DFQATT and CDR2 SNEGSKA (reference sequence). V dropped 5 bases and J dropped 0 bases, with 8 bases sitting between them. The CDR3 covers 12 residues. CDR3 nucleotides: TGCAGTGCTCCGGACCGCTCCTACGAGCAGTACTTC. Encoded protein: CSAPDRSYEQYF.

The chain combines TRBV5-1 with TRBJ2-3; D gene uncertain. V was pared by 4 bases and J by 0 bases, with 12 bases between. The V gene's germline CDR1 is SGHRS and CDR2 YFSETQ. This CDR3 comprises 15 residues. This CDR3 reads CASSRGISSTDTQYF. DNA of the CDR3: TGCGCCAGCAGCCGTGGCATATCTAGCACAGATACGCAGTATTTT.

The table lists this clonotype with a few counts. The rearrangement joins TRBV11-2 to TRBJ1-2, with a tentative D call TRBD1 (5 bases). The CDR3 is 16 amino acids. Germline V lookup: CDR1 SGHAT, CDR2 FQNNGV. The germline V and J ends were trimmed by 4 bases and 4 bases, with 19 bases remaining between them. CDR3: CASSYLKKTGAYGYTF. CDR3 in DNA: TGTGCCAGCAGCTACCTAAAAAAAACAGGAGCCTATGGCTACACCTTC.

The chain links TRBV7-9 to TRBJ2-3, with D possibly TRBD2 on 6 matching bases. V dropped 6 bases and J dropped 2 bases, with 12 bases sitting between them. This CDR3 region has 14 residues. Germline CDR1 is SEHNR and CDR2 is FQNEAQ (reference sequence). This chain's CDR3 is CASSIGGDTDTQYF. CDR3 bases: TGTGCCAGCAGTATCGGAGGGGACACAGATACGCAGTATTTT.

This clonotype was seen many times. The gene calls are TRBV19 and TRBJ2-1; 8 nucleotides match TRBD2. This CDR3 is 16 amino acids long. The junction had 4 bases not matched to a gene; V was cut back by 3 bases and J by 0 bases. Germline CDR1 is LNHDA and CDR2 is SQIVND (reference sequence). The CDR3 bases are TGTGCCAGTAGTATCGCCGGGACTAGCTCCTACAATGAGCAGTTCTTC. Encoded protein: CASSIAGTSSYNEQFF.

This clonotype came up many times. The genes are TRBV12-3 or TRBV12-4 and TRBJ2-7, with a weak D call TRBD2 (5 bases). The length of the CDR3 is 15 residues. Trimming removed 3 bases at V and 3 bases at J, with 15 bases between. As DNA, the CDR3 is TGTGCCAGCAGTTTCCGGTCAGGAGGAATCTACGAGCAGTACTTC. As protein: CASSFRSGGIYEQYF.

Many counts were recorded for this clonotype. The chain recombines TRBV9 with TRBJ2-1; D gene uncertain. Looked up from germline, CDR1 is SGDLS and CDR2 is YYNGEE. V shed 0 bases and J shed 4 bases, with 11 bases lying between them. This CDR3 has 15 residues. In DNA, the CDR3 is TGTGCCAGCAGCGTAGAAGGGTCGGCATACAATGAGCAGTTCTTC. Its translation: CASSVEGSAYNEQFF.

This clonotype was observed at least ten times. In nucleotides, the CDR3 is TGTGCCAGCAATGAAGGTCCCAGAACTCCTAATAGCAATCAGCCCCAGCATTTT. Translating it yields CASNEGPRTPNSNQPQHF. The chain joins TRBV6-2 or TRBV6-3 to TRBJ1-5; D not resolved. The CDR3 is 18 residues long. Trimming took 7 bases from V and 0 from J, leaving 22 bases between them. Germline V gene lookup returns CDR1 MNHEY and CDR2 SVGEGT.

With respect to this clonotype: A much larger clonotype is one base distant, so this may be a read error. The V call is TRBV20-1, the J call TRBJ2-1; 7 bases are a match to TRBD2. Germline-derived CDR1 and CDR2 are DFQATT and SNEGSKA (reference sequence). The CDR3 covers 16 residues. The V segment lost 0 bases and the J segment 7 bases; nucleotides outside the gene matches: 12. In nucleotides, the CDR3 is TGCAGTGCTAGAGATCTGGTAGGGAGGGCACGGAATGAGCAGTTCTTC. This translates into CSARDLVGRARNEQFF.

The V gene is TRBV6-4, the J gene TRBJ2-3; possible D gene TRBD2, 6 bases. This CDR3 region has 15 residues. The germline gives CDR1 MRHNA, CDR2 SNTAGT. Trimming removed 4 bases at V and 6 bases at J, with 17 bases between. The CDR3 reads CASSAAAGKADTQYF. Written as DNA, the CDR3 is TGTGCCAGCAGTGCTGCTGCGGGGAAGGCGGATACGCAGTATTTT.

This chain joins TRBV3-1 and TRBJ2-7; D is possibly TRBD1 (6 bases). CDR3 length: 14 residues. The V end lost 3 bases, the J end lost 6 bases, and 15 bases lay between the germline ends. CDR1 LGHDT and CDR2 YNNKEL come from the germline V gene (reference sequence). The CDR3 nucleotides read TGTGCCAGCAGCCAGGGGACACGGGCCTCCGAGCAGTACTTC. This gives the protein CASSQGTRASEQYF.

The chain joins TRBV12-3 or TRBV12-4 to TRBJ1-6, with 11 bases fitting TRBD1. The CDR3 length is 13 residues. The junction had 1 base not matched to a gene; V was cut back by 8 bases and J by 7 bases. This chain's CDR3 is CASGQGANSPLHF. Written as DNA, the CDR3 is TGTGCCAGCGGACAGGGGGCAAATTCACCCCTCCACTTT.

This clonotype was found many times. Here the CDR3 reads CASSLMAATYEQYF. DNA for the CDR3: TGTGCCAGCAGCTTGATGGCCGCTACCTACGAGCAGTACTTC. V gene TRBV13 combines with J gene TRBJ2-7; the D is unclear. The CDR3 contains 14 residues. The germline CDR1 and CDR2 sequences are PRHDT and FYEKMQ (reference sequence). The V end was cut by 3 bases, the J end by 2 bases, with 11 bases between.

This clonotype was observed many times. The chain links TRBV10-1 to TRBJ1-1, with TRBD1 identical over 9 bases. The CDR3 is 17 amino acids. Losses at the gene ends were 4 bases for V and 1 base for J; bases not matched to a gene: 10. CDR1 is WNHNN and CDR2 is SYGVQD in the germline V gene (reference sequence). CDR3 loop: CASSGGRTGDKNTEAFF. In nucleotides, the CDR3 is TGCGCCAGCAGTGGAGGGAGGACAGGGGACAAGAACACTGAAGCTTTCTTT.

This clonotype came up a few times. The chain combines TRBV10-3 with TRBJ2-7; 12 nucleotides agree with TRBD1. The CDR3 runs to 15 residues. Germline lookup yields CDR1 ENHRY and CDR2 SYGVKD. V shed 6 bases, J shed 5 bases, and the junction held 8 bases outside the gene matches. CDR3 sequence: CAIRGGQGARDEQYF. The DNA for the CDR3 is TGTGCCATCAGGGGGGGACAGGGGGCGCGGGACGAGCAGTACTTC.

CDR3 sequence reads: CASSLAVIEYTGELFF. CDR3 bases: TGTGCCAGCAGCTTAGCGGTCATAGAGTACACCGGGGAGCTGTTTTTT. V is TRBV7-2 and J is TRBJ2-2, with D unresolved. Germline V lookup: CDR1 SGHTA, CDR2 FQGNSA. The CDR3 contains 16 residues. The V gene lost 0 bases and the J gene lost 3 bases, with 11 bases spanning the gap.

This clonotype was seen a few times. The genes are TRBV28 and TRBJ1-1, with TRBD1 matching 7 bases. Germline V gene lookup returns CDR1 MDHEN and CDR2 SYDVKM. Trimming cost V 5 bases and J 6 bases; bases outside gene matches: 9. This CDR3 comprises 14 residues. CDR3 residues: CASSNNRGTAEAFF. DNA of the CDR3: TGTGCCAGCAGTAACAACAGGGGAACGGCTGAAGCTTTCTTT.

V and J are TRBV29-1 and TRBJ1-2, with TRBD1 identical over 7 bases. This CDR3 spans 13 amino acids. V lost 7 bases and J lost 6; bases outside the gene matches: 11. CDR1 and CDR2 from the germline V gene are SQVTM and ANQGSEA. The CDR3 DNA follows: TGCAGCGCCCTGCTGACAGGGAGGCATGGCTACACCTTC. Amino acid sequence: CSALLTGRHGYTF.

This chain uses TRBV12-3 or TRBV12-4 with TRBJ2-3, with D possibly TRBD2 on 5 matching bases. There are 13 residues in the CDR3. With 5 bases removed from V and 2 bases from J, the gap between germline ends came to 8 bases. CDR3 protein: CASSRGLTDTQYF. The CDR3, as DNA: TGTGCCAGCAGTCGCGGGCTCACAGATACGCAGTATTTT.

This clonotype was counted a few times. This chain uses TRBV12-3 or TRBV12-4 with TRBJ2-2; D remains unclear. V lost 6 bases, J lost 3 bases, and 11 bases lay in between. The CDR3 is 14 residues long. The CDR3 nucleotides read TGTGCCAGCAGCTCCCTATGGCACACCGGGGAGCTGTTTTTT. Amino acid sequence: CASSSLWHTGELFF.

This clonotype was observed a handful of times. The CDR3 DNA reads TGTGCCATCAGTGGAGACCCCGGAGAAGAGACCCAGTACTTC. Its translation is CAISGDPGEETQYF. The rearrangement links TRBV10-3 to TRBJ2-5; D gene unclear. The CDR3 has 14 residues. Between the trimmed V and J ends, which lost 4 bases and 3 bases, there was a span of 12 bases. Germline V gene lookup returns CDR1 ENHRY and CDR2 SYGVKD.

This clonotype was counted at least ten times. The rearrangement uses TRBV7-9 and TRBJ1-1; possibly TRBD1 for D (6 bases). The CDR3 length is 14 residues. Germline CDR1 SEHNR, CDR2 FQNEAQ (reference sequence). V was cut by 5 bases and J by 5 bases, with 15 bases left in between. The CDR3: CASSPPGVGTEAFF. Here the CDR3 DNA reads TGTGCCAGCAGCCCCCCAGGGGTGGGTACTGAAGCTTTCTTT.

There are many counts of this clonotype. The chain is built from TRBV13 and TRBJ2-7; TRBD2 matches at 12 bases. After removal of 5 bases from V and 5 bases from J, the junction contained 7 bases not matched to a gene. CDR3 length equals 15 residues. Germline lookup yields CDR1 PRHDT and CDR2 FYEKMQ (reference sequence). The chain's CDR3 is CASSRLAGVGHEQYF. CDR3 in DNA: TGTGCCAGCAGCCGACTAGCGGGAGTAGGCCACGAGCAGTACTTC. Variable domain in full (rest from reference TRBV13 and TRBJ2-7): AAGVIQSPRHLIKEKRETATLKCYPIPRHDTVYWYQQGPGQDPQFLISFYEKMQSDKGSIPDRFSAQQFSDYHSELNMSSLELGDSALYFCASSRLAGVGHEQYFGPGTRLTVT.

The chain joins TRBV19 to TRBJ2-7, with 9 bases matching TRBD1. CDR1 LNHDA and CDR2 SQIVND come from the germline V gene (reference sequence). The CDR3 has 12 residues. Losses at the gene ends were 8 bases for V and 4 bases for J; bases not matched to a gene: 3. The CDR3 region has the DNA TGTGCCAGTGGGACAGGGCCTTACGAGCAGTACTTC. This sequence encodes CASGTGPYEQYF.

In its sample, this clonotype was seen a few times. CDR3 DNA: TGTGCCAGCCGTCGGGACAGGGGGCAACAAAAGGAAAAACTGTTTTTT. Its protein is CASRRDRGQQKEKLFF. The chain combines TRBV6-9 with TRBJ1-4; 12 bases match TRBD1. Germline CDR1 reads MNHGY; CDR2 reads SVAAGI. The CDR3 length is 16 residues. V shed 8 bases and J 8 bases; nucleotides not matched to a gene: 12.

This clonotype was seen once. This chain joins TRBV6-2 or TRBV6-3 and TRBJ1-1; TRBD1 matches 8 bases. The trim removed 6 bases at V and 0 bases at J, leaving 12 bases unmatched. This CDR3 has 17 residues. Germline V gene lookup returns CDR1 MNHEY and CDR2 SVGEGT. The CDR3 loop reads CASRAGTGASMNTEAFF. The CDR3, as DNA: TGTGCCAGCAGGGCCGGGACAGGCGCCTCTATGAACACTGAAGCTTTCTTT.

The V gene is TRBV12-3 or TRBV12-4, the J gene TRBJ2-5; 7 nucleotides align to TRBD1. The V and J ends lost 6 bases and 3 bases, in that order; junction bases with no gene match: 4. This CDR3 comprises 13 residues. Here the CDR3 reads CASRLTGKETQYF. The CDR3 nucleotides are TGTGCCAGCAGATTGACAGGGAAAGAGACCCAGTACTTC.

This clonotype appeared many times. The gene calls are TRBV27 and TRBJ2-2, with D unresolved. Germline assignment: CDR1 MNHEY and CDR2 SMNVEV (reference sequence). V lost 3 bases, J lost 2 bases, and 1 base lay in between. This CDR3 region has 12 residues. The CDR3 protein is CASSFNTGELFF. In nucleotides, the CDR3 is TGTGCCAGCAGTTTCAACACCGGGGAGCTGTTTTTT.